The T cell receptor beta chain under discussion was sequenced for a study of tumor and adjacent non-tumor tissue in lung cancer. Looking at the study overall: Patients were aged roughly 30 to 76, roughly 9 men and about 5 women, stage I to III. Each sample yielded a few million productive TCRbeta reads on average. Study-wide results and caveats: TCR diversity was significantly greater in tumor than normal lung tissue.

Three rounds of nested PCR, following a modified ARM-PCR protocol, produced the TCRbeta library. One entry per CDR3 protein, called by TCRdb with MiXCR from the multiplex PCR reads. The sample lists 70,000 to 90,000 distinct CDR3 sequences; around two thirds were seen once. This sample's RNA came from whole unsorted tissue. More than 3 cm separated this lung sample from the edge of the tumor. Between August and November 2014, newly diagnosed, chemotherapy-naive lung cancer patients underwent thoracic surgery in China. The CDR3 contains 14 residues. The germline V and J ends were trimmed by 7 bases and 6 bases, with 15 bases remaining between them. Germline V CDR1 and CDR2: WNHNN, SYGVQD (reference sequence). In regard to this clonotype: Its matching antigen is unknown.

Sequenced sample: distant non-tumor lung tissue. The receptor comes from a woman in her 50s with non-small cell lung cancer. The chain couples TRBV10-1 to TRBJ2-2; D possibly matches TRBD1 or TRBD2 (5 bases each). The CDR3 reads CASNGEGFAGELFF. The DNA of the CDR3 is TGCGCCAGCAATGGTGAGGGGTTCGCCGGGGAGCTGTTTTTT.